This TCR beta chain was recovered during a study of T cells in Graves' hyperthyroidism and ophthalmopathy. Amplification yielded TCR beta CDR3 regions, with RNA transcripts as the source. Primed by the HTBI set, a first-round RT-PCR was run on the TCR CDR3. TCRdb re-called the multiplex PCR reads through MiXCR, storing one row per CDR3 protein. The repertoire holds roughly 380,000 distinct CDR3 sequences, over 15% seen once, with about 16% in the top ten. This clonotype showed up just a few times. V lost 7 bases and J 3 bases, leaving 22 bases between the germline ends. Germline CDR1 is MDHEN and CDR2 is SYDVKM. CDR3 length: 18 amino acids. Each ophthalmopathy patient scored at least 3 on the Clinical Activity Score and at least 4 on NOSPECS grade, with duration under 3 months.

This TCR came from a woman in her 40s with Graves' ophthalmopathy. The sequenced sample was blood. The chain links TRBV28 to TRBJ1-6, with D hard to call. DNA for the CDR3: TGTGCCAGCAATCCGCTCCTAGACGGAGGATTCTATAATTCACCCCTCCACTTT. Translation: CASNPLLDGGFYNSPLHF. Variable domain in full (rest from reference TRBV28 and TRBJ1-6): DVKVTQSSRYLVKRTGEKVFLECVQDMDHENMFWYRQDPGLGLRLIYFSYDVKMKEKGDIPEGYSVSREKKERFSLILESASTNQTSMYLCASNPLLDGGFYNSPLHFGNGTRLTVT.